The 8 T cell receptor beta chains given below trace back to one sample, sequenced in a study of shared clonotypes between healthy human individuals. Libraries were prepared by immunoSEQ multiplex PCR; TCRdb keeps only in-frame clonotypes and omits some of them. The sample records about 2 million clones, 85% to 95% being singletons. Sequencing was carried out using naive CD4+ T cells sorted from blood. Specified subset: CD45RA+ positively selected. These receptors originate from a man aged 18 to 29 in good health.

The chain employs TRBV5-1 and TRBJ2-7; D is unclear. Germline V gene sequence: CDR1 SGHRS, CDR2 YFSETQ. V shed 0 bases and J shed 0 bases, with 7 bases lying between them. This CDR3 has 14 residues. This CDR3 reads CASSLVAASYEQYF. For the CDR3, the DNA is TGCGCCAGCAGCTTGGTGGCGGCCTCCTACGAGCAGTACTTC. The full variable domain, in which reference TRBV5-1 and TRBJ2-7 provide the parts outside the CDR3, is KAGVTQTPRYLIKTRGQQVTLSCSPISGHRSVSWYQQTPGQGLQFLFEYFSETQRNKGNFPGRFSGRQFSNSRSEMNVSTLELGDSALYLCASSLVAASYEQYFGPGTRLTVT.

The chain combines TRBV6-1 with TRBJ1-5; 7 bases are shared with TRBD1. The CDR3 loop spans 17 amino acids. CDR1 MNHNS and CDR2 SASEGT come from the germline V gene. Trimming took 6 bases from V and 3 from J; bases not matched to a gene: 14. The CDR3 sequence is CASREHGDRDYNQPQHF. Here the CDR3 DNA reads TGTGCCAGCAGGGAACACGGGGACAGAGATTACAATCAGCCCCAGCATTTT.

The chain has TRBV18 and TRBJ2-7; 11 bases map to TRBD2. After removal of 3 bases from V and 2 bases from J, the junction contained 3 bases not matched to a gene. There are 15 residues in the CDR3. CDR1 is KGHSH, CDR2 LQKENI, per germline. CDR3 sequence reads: CASSPRLAGTYEQYF. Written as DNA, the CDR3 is TGTGCCAGCTCACCTCGACTAGCGGGAACCTACGAGCAGTACTTC.

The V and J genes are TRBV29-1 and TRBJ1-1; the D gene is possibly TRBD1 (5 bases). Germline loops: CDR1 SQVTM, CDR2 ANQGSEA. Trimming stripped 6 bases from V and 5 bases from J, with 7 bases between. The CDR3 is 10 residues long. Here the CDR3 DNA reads TGCAGCGTGTGGGGGACTGAAGCTTTCTTT. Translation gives CSVWGTEAFF.

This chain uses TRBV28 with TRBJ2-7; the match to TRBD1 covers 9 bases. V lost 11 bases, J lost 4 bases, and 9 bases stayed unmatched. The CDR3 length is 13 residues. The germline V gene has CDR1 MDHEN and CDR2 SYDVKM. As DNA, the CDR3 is TGTGCCGTTCCGGGACAGGGATCTTACGAGCAGTACTTC. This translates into CAVPGQGSYEQYF.

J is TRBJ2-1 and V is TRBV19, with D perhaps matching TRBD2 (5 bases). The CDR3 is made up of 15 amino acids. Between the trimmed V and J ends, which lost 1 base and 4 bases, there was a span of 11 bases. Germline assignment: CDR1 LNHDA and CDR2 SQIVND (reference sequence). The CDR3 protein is CASSIGTGFYNEQFF. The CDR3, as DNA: TGTGCCAGTAGTATAGGAACGGGGTTTTACAATGAGCAGTTCTTC.

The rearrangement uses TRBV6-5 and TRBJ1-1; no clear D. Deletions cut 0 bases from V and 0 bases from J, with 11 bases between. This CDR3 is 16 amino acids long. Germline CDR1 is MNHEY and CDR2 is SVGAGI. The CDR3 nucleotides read TGTGCCAGCAGTTACTCGAAAGGCAGTTTGAACACTGAAGCTTTCTTT. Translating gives CASSYSKGSLNTEAFF.

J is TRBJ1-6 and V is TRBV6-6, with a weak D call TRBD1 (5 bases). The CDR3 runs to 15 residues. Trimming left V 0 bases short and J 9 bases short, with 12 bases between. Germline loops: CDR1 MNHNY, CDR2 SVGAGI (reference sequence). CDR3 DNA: TGTGCCAGCAGTTACTCAGGCCAGGGAAGTTCACCCCTCCACTTT. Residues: CASSYSGQGSSPLHF.